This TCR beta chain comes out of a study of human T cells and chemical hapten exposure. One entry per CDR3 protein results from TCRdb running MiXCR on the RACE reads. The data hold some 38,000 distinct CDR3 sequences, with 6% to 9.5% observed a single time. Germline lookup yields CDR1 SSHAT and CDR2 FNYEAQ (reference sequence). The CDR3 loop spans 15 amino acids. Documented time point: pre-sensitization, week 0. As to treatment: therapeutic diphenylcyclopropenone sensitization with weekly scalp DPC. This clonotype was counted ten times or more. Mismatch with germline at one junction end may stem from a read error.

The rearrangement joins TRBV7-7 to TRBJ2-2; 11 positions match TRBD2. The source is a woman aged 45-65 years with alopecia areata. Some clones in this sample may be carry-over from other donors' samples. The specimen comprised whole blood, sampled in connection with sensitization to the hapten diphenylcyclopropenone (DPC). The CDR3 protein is CASSSGLAGTGELFF. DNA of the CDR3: TGTGCTAGCAGCTCCGGACTAGCGGGCACCGGGGAGCTGTTTTTT.